This note documents a single T cell receptor (beta chain) sequence. Its cognate antigen is unknown. Data came from immunoSEQ multiplex PCR; TCRdb stores just in-frame clones and leaves some out. The sample lists tens of thousands of clones, roughly 70% occurring once. Germline CDR1 reads LGHDT; CDR2 reads YNNKEL (reference sequence). This CDR3 has 19 residues. Trimming cost V 0 bases and J 0 bases, with 18 bases left between them. The sample is drawn from a study of vaccination effects on CD4 cells after COVID-19. Sequencing in the ViraFEST assay came after antigen-specific CD4+ T cells had been expanded with viral peptide pools, which were used to stimulate PBMC. Isolating CD4+ T cells followed approximately 11 days of culture. Two-dose vaccination with either BNT162b2 or mRNA-1273 was given to the participants.

The specimen comprised CD4+ T cells from PBMCs cultured with HCoV-NL63 spike peptides, sampled after COVID-19 vaccination. This clonotype was obtained from a human donor who received a COVID-19 vaccine. The chain employs TRBV3-1 (or the pseudogene TRBV3-2) and TRBJ1-3; D gene unclear. CDR3 protein: CASSQEFLHSAVSGNTIYF. In nucleotides, the CDR3 is TGTGCCAGCAGCCAAGAGTTCCTACACTCGGCGGTCTCTGGAAACACCATATATTTT.